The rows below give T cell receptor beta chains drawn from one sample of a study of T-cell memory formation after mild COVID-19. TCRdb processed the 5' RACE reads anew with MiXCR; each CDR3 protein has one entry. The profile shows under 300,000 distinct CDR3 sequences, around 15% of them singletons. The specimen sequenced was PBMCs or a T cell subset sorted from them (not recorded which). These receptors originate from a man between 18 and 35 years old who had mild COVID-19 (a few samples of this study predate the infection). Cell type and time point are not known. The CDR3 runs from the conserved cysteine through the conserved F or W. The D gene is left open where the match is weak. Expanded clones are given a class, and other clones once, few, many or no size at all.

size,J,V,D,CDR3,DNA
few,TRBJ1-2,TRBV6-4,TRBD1,CASSDQGQGGGYTF,TGTGCCAGCAGTGATCAAGGACAGGGTGGGGGCTACACCTTC
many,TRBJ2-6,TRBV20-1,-,CSAIRTEGANVLTF,TGCAGTGCCATCCGGACAGAGGGGGCCAACGTCCTGACTTTC
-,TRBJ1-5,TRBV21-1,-,CASRERDSINQPQHF,TGTGCCAGCAGGGAACGGGACAGTATCAATCAGCCCCAGCATTTT
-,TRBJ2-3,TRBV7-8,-,CASSLAPSPSTDTQYF,TGTGCCAGCAGCTTAGCCCCTAGTCCCTCTACAGATACGCAGTATTTT
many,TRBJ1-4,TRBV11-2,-,CASSLDPVYNEKLFF,TGTGCCAGCAGCTTAGACCCGGTGTATAATGAAAAACTGTTTTTT
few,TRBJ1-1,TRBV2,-,CASSETAKAFF,TGTGCCAGCAGTGAGACAGCTAAAGCTTTCTTT
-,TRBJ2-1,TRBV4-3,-,CASSPGLLVEQFF,TGCGCCAGCAGCCCGGGACTCCTCGTTGAGCAGTTCTTC
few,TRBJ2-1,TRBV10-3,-,CAISEIGDNEQFF,TGTGCCATCAGTGAAATAGGGGACAATGAGCAGTTCTTC
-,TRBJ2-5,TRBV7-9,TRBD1,CASSRGTGQETQYF,TGTGCCAGCAGCCGTGGGACAGGCCAAGAGACCCAGTACTTC
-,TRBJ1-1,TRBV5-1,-,CASSLGQHTEAFF,TGCGCCAGCAGCTTGGGACAACACACTGAAGCTTTCTTT
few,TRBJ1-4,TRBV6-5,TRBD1,CASSSNRGDEKLFF,TGTGCCAGCAGTTCGAACAGGGGAGATGAAAAACTGTTTTTT
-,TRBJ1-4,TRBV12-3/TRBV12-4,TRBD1,CASSYRGQRDEKLFF,TGTGCCAGCAGTTACAGGGGACAGAGGGATGAAAAACTGTTTTTT
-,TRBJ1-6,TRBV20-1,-,CSAYSPTYNSPLHF,TGCAGTGCTTACAGCCCGACCTATAATTCACCCCTCCACTTT
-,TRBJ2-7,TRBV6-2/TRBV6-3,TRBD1,CASSLPGQGFSSYEQYF,TGTGCCAGCAGTCTACCGGGACAGGGATTCAGCTCCTACGAGCAGTACTTC
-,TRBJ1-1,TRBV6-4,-,CASTNPARVLEAFF,TGTGCCAGCACCAACCCCGCGCGGGTCCTTGAAGCTTTCTTT
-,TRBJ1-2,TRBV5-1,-,CASSLQGSGGYTF,TGCGCCAGCAGCTTACAGGGATCTGGAGGCTACACCTTC
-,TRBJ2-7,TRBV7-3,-,CASSFGHAAIYEQYF,TGTGCCAGCAGCTTCGGACACGCCGCGATCTACGAGCAGTACTTC
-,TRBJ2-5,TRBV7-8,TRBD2,CASSTRLAGYQETQYF,TGTGCCAGCAGCACCCGACTAGCGGGGTACCAAGAGACCCAGTACTTC
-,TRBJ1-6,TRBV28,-,CASSLTLSPLHF,TGTGCCAGCAGTTTAACCCTTTCACCCCTCCACTTT
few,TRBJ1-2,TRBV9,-,CASTSTHGYTF,TGTGCCAGCACCTCGACACATGGCTACACCTTC
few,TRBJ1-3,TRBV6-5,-,CASSYGALDSGNTIYF,TGTGCCAGCAGTTACGGGGCGTTAGATTCTGGAAACACCATATATTTT
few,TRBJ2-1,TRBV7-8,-,CASSSWGARNEQFF,TGTGCCAGCAGCAGCTGGGGCGCGAGGAATGAGCAGTTCTTC
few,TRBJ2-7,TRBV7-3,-,CASSWTHDYEQYF,TGTGCCAGCAGCTGGACTCATGACTACGAGCAGTACTTC
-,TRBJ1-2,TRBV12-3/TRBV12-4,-,CASRDTALGGYTF,TGTGCCAGCAGGGACACCGCCCTAGGTGGCTACACCTTC
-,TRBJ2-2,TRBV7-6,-,CASSPLETGELFF,TGTGCCAGCAGCCCTCTGGAGACCGGGGAGCTGTTTTTT
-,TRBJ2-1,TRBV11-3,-,CASSSGSNEQFF,TGTGCCAGCAGCTCAGGGTCCAATGAGCAGTTCTTC
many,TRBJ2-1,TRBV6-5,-,CASSKSNEQFF,TGTGCCAGCAGTAAGTCCAATGAGCAGTTCTTC
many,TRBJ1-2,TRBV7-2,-,CASSLLSYGYTF,TGTGCCAGCAGCTTACTTTCCTATGGCTACACCTTC
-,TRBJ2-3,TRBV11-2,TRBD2,CASSLGLAGPSTDTQYF,TGTGCCAGCAGCTTAGGACTAGCGGGACCTAGCACAGATACGCAGTATTTT
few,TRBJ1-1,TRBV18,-,CASSGRAVNTEAFF,TGTGCCAGCTCAGGCAGGGCCGTGAACACTGAAGCTTTCTTT
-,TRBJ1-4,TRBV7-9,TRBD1,CASSLGQGGEKLFF,TGTGCCAGCAGCCTCGGACAGGGAGGTGAAAAACTGTTTTTT
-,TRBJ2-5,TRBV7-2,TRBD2,CASSPWDSGGAETQYF,TGTGCCAGCAGCCCCTGGGACTCCGGGGGGGCGGAGACCCAGTACTTC
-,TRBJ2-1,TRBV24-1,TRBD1,CATRPTGYNEQFF,TGTGCCACCAGACCGACAGGGTATAATGAGCAGTTCTTC
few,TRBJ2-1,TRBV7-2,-,CASSWGDPNNEQFF,TGTGCCAGCAGCTGGGGGGACCCCAACAATGAGCAGTTCTTC
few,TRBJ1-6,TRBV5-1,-,CASSLDPAGQNSPLHF,TGCGCCAGCAGCTTGGATCCCGCAGGGCAGAATTCACCCCTCCACTTT
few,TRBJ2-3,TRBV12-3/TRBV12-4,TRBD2,CASSFVAGGSTDTQYF,TGTGCCAGCAGTTTTGTAGCGGGGGGGAGCACAGATACGCAGTATTTT
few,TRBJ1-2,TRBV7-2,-,CASSLGVGYGYTF,TGTGCCAGCAGCTTAGGAGTGGGCTATGGCTACACCTTC
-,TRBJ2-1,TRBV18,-,CASSVGWEQFF,TGTGCCAGTAGCGTTGGATGGGAGCAGTTCTTC
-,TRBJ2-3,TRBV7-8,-,CASSISRIVDTQYF,TGTGCCAGCAGCATCTCTAGAATTGTCGATACGCAGTATTTT
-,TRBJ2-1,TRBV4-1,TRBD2,CASSRGLAGVRDNEQFF,TGCGCCAGCAGCCGAGGACTAGCGGGGGTCCGGGACAATGAGCAGTTCTTC
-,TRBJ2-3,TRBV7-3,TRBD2,CASSSGGLDTQYF,TGTGCCAGCAGCTCCGGGGGGTTAGATACGCAGTATTTT
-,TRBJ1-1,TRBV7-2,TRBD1,CASSLVGGTGTEAFF,TGTGCCAGCAGCCTGGTAGGGGGCACTGGCACTGAAGCTTTCTTT
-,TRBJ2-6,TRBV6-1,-,CASSEAGLGSGANVLTF,TGTGCCAGCAGTGAAGCGGGGTTAGGCTCTGGGGCCAACGTCCTGACTTTC
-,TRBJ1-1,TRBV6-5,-,CASRGPEAFF,TGTGCCAGCAGGGGGCCCGAAGCTTTCTTT
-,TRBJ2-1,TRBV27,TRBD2,CASSLSLAGRNEQFF,TGTGCCAGCAGTTTATCCCTAGCGGGGCGTAATGAGCAGTTCTTC
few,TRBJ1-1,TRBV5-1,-,CASSYGTLLTEAFF,TGCGCCAGCAGCTACGGGACTTTACTCACTGAAGCTTTCTTT
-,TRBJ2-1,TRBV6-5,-,CASSFHQAVYNEQFF,TGTGCCAGCAGTTTCCACCAGGCGGTGTACAATGAGCAGTTCTTC
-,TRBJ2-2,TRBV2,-,CARATLGTGELFF,TGTGCCAGAGCTACCCTGGGCACCGGGGAGCTGTTTTTT
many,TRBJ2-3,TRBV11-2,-,CASSLGATDTQYF,TGTGCCAGCAGCTTAGGGGCCACAGATACGCAGTATTTT
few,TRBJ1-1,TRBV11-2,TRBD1,CASSPIRDREAFF,TGTGCCAGCAGCCCTATTAGGGACAGGGAAGCTTTCTTT
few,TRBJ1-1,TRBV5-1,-,CASSLVRPNTEAFF,TGCGCCAGCAGCTTGGTTAGGCCCAACACTGAAGCTTTCTTT
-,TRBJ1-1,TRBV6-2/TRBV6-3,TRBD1,CATAQGAETEAFF,TGTGCCACCGCGCAGGGGGCGGAGACTGAAGCTTTCTTT
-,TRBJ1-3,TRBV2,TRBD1,CASRDRGTGNTIYF,TGTGCCAGCCGGGACAGGGGAACTGGAAACACCATATATTTT
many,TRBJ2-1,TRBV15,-,CATSRVSLYPGTNEQFF,TGTGCCACCAGCAGAGTTTCTCTCTACCCGGGGACGAATGAGCAGTTCTTC
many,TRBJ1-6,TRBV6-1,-,CASSETGGSPLHF,TGTGCCAGCAGTGAAACGGGTGGTTCACCCCTCCACTTT
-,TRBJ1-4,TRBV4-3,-,CASSQVGESEKLFF,TGCGCCAGCAGCCAAGTGGGGGAGAGCGAAAAACTGTTTTTT